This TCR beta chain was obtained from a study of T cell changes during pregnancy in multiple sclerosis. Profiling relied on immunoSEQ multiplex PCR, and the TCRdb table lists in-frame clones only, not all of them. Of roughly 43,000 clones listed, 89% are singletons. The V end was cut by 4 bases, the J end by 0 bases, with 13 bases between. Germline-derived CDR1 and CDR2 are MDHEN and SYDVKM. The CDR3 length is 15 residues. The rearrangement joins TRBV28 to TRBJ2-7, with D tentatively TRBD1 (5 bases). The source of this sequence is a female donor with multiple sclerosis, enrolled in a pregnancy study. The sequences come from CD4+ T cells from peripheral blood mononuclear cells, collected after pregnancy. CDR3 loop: CASSSPDRSSYEQYF. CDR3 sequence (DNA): TGTGCCAGCAGTTCCCCCGACAGAAGCTCCTACGAGCAGTACTTC.